Below are 32 T cell receptor beta chains sequenced from a single sample in a study of shared clonotypes between healthy human individuals. The data were produced by immunoSEQ multiplex PCR, yet TCRdb's version contains in-frame clones alone and is incomplete. The sample lists around 2.1 million clones, about 92% seen once, with roughly 1.7% in the top ten. It was CD45RO-negative cells, positively selected for CCR7, that made up naive CD8 cells, with terminally differentiated effector memory CD45RA+ cells excluded. The sequenced sample was naive CD8+ T cells from PBMCs. The receptor set was obtained from a man aged 18-30 years in good health. Some clones in this sample may be carry-over from other donors' samples.

The rearrangement joins TRBV15 to TRBJ1-2; no clear D. The V end was cut by 5 bases, the J end by 4 bases, with 17 bases between. The CDR3 consists of 15 residues. Germline assignment: CDR1 LNHNV and CDR2 YYDKDF (reference sequence). The CDR3 spells CATSYAEGVGYGYTF. The CDR3 DNA reads as TGTGCCACCAGCTACGCCGAGGGAGTAGGCTATGGCTACACCTTC.

The rearrangement uses TRBV7-9 and TRBJ1-2; 9 nucleotides match TRBD1. V was pared by 5 bases and J by 5 bases, with 6 bases of the junction left unmatched. The germline CDR1 and CDR2 sequences are SEHNR and FQNEAQ (reference sequence). This CDR3 region has 14 residues. CDR3 amino acids: CASSQTGGAYGYTF. The CDR3 bases are TGTGCCAGCAGCCAAACAGGGGGCGCTTATGGCTACACCTTC.

The gene calls are TRBV11-1 and TRBJ2-1, with 8 bases that match TRBD2. There are 16 residues in the CDR3. The V and J ends lost 5 bases and 2 bases, in that order; junction bases with no gene match: 8. Germline CDR1 SGHAT, CDR2 FQDESV (reference sequence). The CDR3 DNA reads as TGTGCCAGCAGCCTCATAGCGGGGATAACCTACAATGAGCAGTTCTTC. Translated, it gives CASSLIAGITYNEQFF.

V and J are TRBV7-6 and TRBJ2-3; D might be TRBD1 (6 bases). The germline CDR1 and CDR2 sequences are SGHVS and FNYEAQ. This CDR3 is built from 15 residues. Trimming took off 4 bases at V and 5 bases at J, with 16 bases between the two ends. CDR3 DNA sequence: TGTGCCAGCAGCTCCCGGACAGAGAAGCTAGATACGCAGTATTTT. It yields the protein CASSSRTEKLDTQYF.

The genes are TRBV14 and TRBJ2-7; possibly TRBD2 for D (5 bases). In germline, CDR1 is SGHDN, CDR2 FVKESK. This CDR3 is built from 15 residues. Trimming cost V 1 base and J 5 bases, with 15 bases left between them. CDR3: CASSQGPGKVHEQYF. The CDR3 DNA sequence: TGTGCCAGCAGCCAAGGTCCGGGGAAGGTCCACGAGCAGTACTTC.

This clone was detected once. CDR3 DNA sequence: TGTGCCAGCAGCTTAGCGCGGAGCGGGAGGGCCGCAGAGACCCAGTACTTC. Translating it yields CASSLARSGRAAETQYF. The chain has TRBV7-7 and TRBJ2-5, with TRBD2 matching 10 bases. V shed 0 bases, J shed 4 bases, and the junction held 8 bases outside the gene matches. In germline, CDR1 is SSHAT, CDR2 FNYEAQ (reference sequence). The CDR3 covers 17 residues.

The chain uses TRBV6-4 and TRBJ2-2; the D gene is possibly TRBD2 (6 bases). Germline loops: CDR1 MRHNA, CDR2 SNTAGT. CDR3 length: 14 amino acids. The ends were cut back, 8 bases at V and 1 base at J, with 11 bases in the middle. DNA of the CDR3: TGTGCCAGCGGGATTAGCGGGAACACCGGGGAGCTGTTTTTT. This translates into CASGISGNTGELFF.

The chain links TRBV27 to TRBJ2-3, with D maybe TRBD2 (6 bases). CDR3 length: 17 amino acids. Trimming stripped 5 bases from V and 1 base from J, with 19 bases between. Germline CDR1 is MNHEY and CDR2 is SMNVEV (reference sequence). Written as DNA, the CDR3 is TGTGCCAGCAGTCCGACCCTAGCGAGGGGTGGCACAGATACGCAGTATTTT. Protein product: CASSPTLARGGTDTQYF.

The rearrangement links TRBV4-1 to TRBJ1-2, with TRBD1 identical over 8 bases. The CDR3 totals 15 residues. Germline V gene lookup returns CDR1 MGHRA and CDR2 YSYEKL. V trimming: 4 bases; J trimming: 3 bases; junction bases outside the gene matches: 7. CDR3 region: CASSPKQGEYYGYTF. The CDR3 DNA follows: TGCGCCAGCAGCCCGAAACAGGGGGAATACTATGGCTACACCTTC.

The chain carries TRBV29-1 and TRBJ2-3; tentative D call: TRBD1 (6 bases). Germline assignment: CDR1 SQVTM and CDR2 ANQGSEA. The V end was cut by 4 bases, the J end by 2 bases, with 10 bases between. This CDR3 spans 13 amino acids. The CDR3 region is CSVGTANTDTQYF. The CDR3 DNA is TGCAGCGTTGGGACAGCCAACACAGATACGCAGTATTTT.

On this clone: Other DNA sequences in the same sample also yield this CDR3. V is TRBV6-5 and J is TRBJ1-2; D not resolved. The CDR3 is made up of 16 amino acids. The V gene's germline CDR1 is MNHEY and CDR2 SVGAGI. The V end lost 0 bases, the J end lost 0 bases, and 11 bases lay between the germline ends. CDR3 sequence reads: CASSYSGRGANYGYTF. CDR3 nucleotides: TGTGCCAGCAGTTACTCCGGGCGAGGAGCTAACTATGGCTACACCTTC.

This clone was picked up a small number of times. V and J are TRBV9 and TRBJ1-1; maybe TRBD1 (5 bases). CDR3 length equals 13 residues. Germline V CDR1 and CDR2: SGDLS, YYNGEE. The V and J ends lost 0 bases and 8 bases respectively, with 11 bases between them. The CDR3 DNA is TGTGCCAGCAGCGTAGTCGCGGCAGGGGAAGCTTTCTTT. Translating gives CASSVVAAGEAFF. The full variable domain, rest sourced from reference TRBV9 and TRBJ1-1, is DSGVTQTPKHLITATGQRVTLRCSPRSGDLSVYWYQQSLDQGLQFLIQYYNGEERAKGNILERFSAQQFPDLHSELNLSSLELGDSALYFCASSVVAAGEAFFGQGTRLTVV.

The chain links TRBV27 to TRBJ1-5; no reliable D call. The germline V and J ends were trimmed by 2 bases and 9 bases, with 11 bases remaining between them. Germline values: CDR1 MNHEY, CDR2 SMNVEV (reference sequence). The CDR3 runs to 13 residues. The CDR3 sequence is CASSLSLGWPQHF. The CDR3 DNA sequence: TGTGCCAGCAGTTTAAGCCTGGGTTGGCCCCAGCATTTT.

V gene TRBV29-1 combines with J gene TRBJ2-5; no definite D call. V was cut by 3 bases and J by 5 bases, with 13 bases left in between. The CDR3 has 13 residues. Germline CDR1 and CDR2: SQVTM and ANQGSEA. The CDR3 DNA follows: TGCAGCGTTGATGGGCGACCGTGGGAGACCCAGTACTTC. It is translated as CSVDGRPWETQYF.

The chain couples TRBV28 to TRBJ2-2; D is unresolved. The germline V gene has CDR1 MDHEN and CDR2 SYDVKM. V was pared by 1 base and J by 0 bases, with 9 bases between. CDR3 length: 16 residues. DNA of the CDR3: TGTGCCAGCAGTTTATTGGAACTACCGAACACCGGGGAGCTGTTTTTT. Translating it yields CASSLLELPNTGELFF.

J is TRBJ2-7 and V is TRBV5-1, with TRBD2 matching 9 bases. V shed 5 bases, J shed 2 bases, and the junction held 11 bases outside the gene matches. Germline V gene sequence: CDR1 SGHRS, CDR2 YFSETQ. There are 16 residues in the CDR3. The CDR3 nucleotides are TGCGCCAGCAGTTATGATAGCGGGAGTCCAACCTACGAGCAGTACTTC. Its translation: CASSYDSGSPTYEQYF.

The chain carries TRBV28 and TRBJ2-5; D perhaps matches TRBD2 (7 bases). The CDR3 covers 13 residues. Germline assignment: CDR1 MDHEN and CDR2 SYDVKM. Deletions cut 6 bases from V and 5 bases from J, with 13 bases between. The CDR3 region is CASRAGRGETQYF. The CDR3 nucleotides are TGTGCCAGCAGGGCAGGGAGGGGGGAGACCCAGTACTTC. Filled out from reference TRBV28 and TRBJ2-5, the complete variable domain reads DVKVTQSSRYLVKRTGEKVFLECVQDMDHENMFWYRQDPGLGLRLIYFSYDVKMKEKGDIPEGYSVSREKKERFSLILESASTNQTSMYLCASRAGRGETQYFGPGTRLLVL.

A few counts support this clone. The chain recombines TRBV30 with TRBJ1-1; no definite D call. This CDR3 has 12 amino acids. V lost 3 bases to trimming and J lost 8 bases, with 13 bases between them. Germline-derived CDR1 and CDR2 are GTSNPN and SVGIG (reference sequence). This CDR3 is CAWRVRPSEAFF. DNA for the CDR3: TGTGCCTGGAGGGTCCGACCGTCCGAAGCTTTCTTT.

The CDR3: CASSQGLTGELFF. CDR3 coding DNA: TGCGCCAGCAGCCAAGGGTTGACCGGGGAGCTGTTTTTT. The J gene is TRBJ2-2, the V gene TRBV4-1; D is ambiguous. The germline CDR1 and CDR2 sequences are MGHRA and YSYEKL. CDR3 length equals 13 residues. The V and J ends lost 1 base and 5 bases respectively, with 5 bases between them.

The chain recombines TRBV27 with TRBJ1-1, with a tentative D call TRBD1 (6 bases). CDR1 is MNHEY, CDR2 SMNVEV, per germline (reference sequence). The V and J ends lost 7 bases and 4 bases respectively, with 16 bases between them. This CDR3 spans 14 amino acids. CDR3 residues: CASKPGARITEAFF. The CDR3 region has the DNA TGTGCCAGCAAACCGGGGGCACGAATCACTGAAGCTTTCTTT.

Points on this clone: The sample holds other DNA sequences that translate to the same CDR3. The chain uses TRBV28 and TRBJ1-1; D gene unclear. Germline loops: CDR1 MDHEN, CDR2 SYDVKM. Trimming stripped 3 bases from V and 0 bases from J, with 5 bases between. CDR3 length equals 13 residues. CDR3 sequence: CASSLGMNTEAFF. The DNA for the CDR3 is TGTGCCAGCAGTTTGGGGATGAACACTGAAGCTTTCTTT.

This chain joins TRBV6-1 and TRBJ1-1, with D possibly being TRBD1 (5 bases). The ends were cut back, 5 bases at V and 1 base at J, with 11 bases in the middle. CDR1 is MNHNS and CDR2 is SASEGT in the germline V gene. This CDR3 contains 14 residues. CDR3 region: CASSRSTGNTEAFF. In DNA form, the CDR3 reads TGTGCCAGCAGTCGATCAACAGGGAACACTGAAGCTTTCTTT.

This chain links TRBV4-1 with TRBJ2-3; 9 bases map to TRBD2. CDR3 length: 15 residues. The V and J ends lost 3 bases and 5 bases, in that order; junction bases with no gene match: 6. Germline CDR1 MGHRA, CDR2 YSYEKL. The CDR3 region is CASSQLAGAIDTQYF. CDR3 in DNA: TGCGCCAGCAGCCAGTTAGCGGGAGCGATAGATACGCAGTATTTT.

The V and J genes are TRBV6-5 and TRBJ1-2; maybe TRBD1 (5 bases). Germline CDR1 is MNHEY and CDR2 is SVGAGI. The ends were cut back, 6 bases at V and 8 bases at J, with 19 bases in the middle. The CDR3 extends over 14 amino acids. The CDR3 coding sequence is TGTGCCAGCAGCCCGGGGACCGCGTCAAGGGGCTACACCTTC. Its protein product is CASSPGTASRGYTF.

In DNA form, the CDR3 reads TGTGCCAGCAGCCTGGGACCTGGGGGTAATCAGCCCCAGCATTTT. This gives the protein CASSLGPGGNQPQHF. The V call is TRBV7-2, the J call TRBJ1-5; D may be TRBD1 (5 bases). This CDR3 region has 15 residues. The ends were cut back, 5 bases at V and 4 bases at J, with 15 bases in the middle. In germline, CDR1 is SGHTA, CDR2 FQGNSA. The full variable domain, rest sourced from reference TRBV7-2 and TRBJ1-5, is GAGVSQSPSNKVTEKGKDVELRCDPISGHTALYWYRQSLGQGLEFLIYFQGNSAPDKSGLPSDRFSAERTGGSVSTLTIQRTQQEDSAVYLCASSLGPGGNQPQHFGDGTRLSIL.

The CDR3 nucleotides read TGTGCCAGCAGCCTCGTTCGTGGGGGCGAGCAGTACTTC. Translated: CASSLVRGGEQYF. The V call is TRBV14, the J call TRBJ2-7; D might be TRBD1 or TRBD2, each matching 5 bases. This CDR3 contains 13 residues. Germline V lookup: CDR1 SGHDN, CDR2 FVKESK. With 4 bases removed from V and 6 bases from J, the gap between germline ends came to 13 bases.

The chain uses TRBV6-4 and TRBJ2-7; 12 nucleotides match TRBD2. Trimming cost V 6 bases and J 4 bases; bases outside gene matches: 7. This CDR3 comprises 15 residues. CDR1 is MRHNA and CDR2 is SNTAGT in the germline V gene. CDR3 nucleotide sequence: TGTGCCAGCAGCCCTTGGACTAGCGGGACGTACGAGCAGTACTTC. It is translated as CASSPWTSGTYEQYF.

The gene calls are TRBV28 and TRBJ1-1, with no clear D. Trimming shortened V by 5 bases and J by 5 bases, and 9 bases separated the two germline ends. CDR1 and CDR2 (germline): MDHEN, SYDVKM. The CDR3 is 12 residues long. This chain's CDR3 is CASSPTMTEAFF. The CDR3 DNA reads as TGTGCCAGCAGTCCCACAATGACTGAAGCTTTCTTT. The full variable domain, completed using reference TRBV28 and TRBJ1-1, is DVKVTQSSRYLVKRTGEKVFLECVQDMDHENMFWYRQDPGLGLRLIYFSYDVKMKEKGDIPEGYSVSREKKERFSLILESASTNQTSMYLCASSPTMTEAFFGQGTRLTVV.

This chain uses TRBV6-5 with TRBJ2-6; 9 bases map to TRBD1. Looked up from germline, CDR1 is MNHEY and CDR2 is SVGAGI. V shed 4 bases, J shed 0 bases, and the junction held 1 base outside the gene matches. The CDR3 is 16 amino acids. Written as DNA, the CDR3 is TGTGCCAGCAGTTGGGACAGGGCCTCTGGGGCCAACGTCCTGACTTTC. Its protein product is CASSWDRASGANVLTF.

The chain uses TRBV6-5 and TRBJ2-6, with unresolved D. Germline V gene data show CDR1 as MNHEY and CDR2 as SVGAGI. CDR3 length: 14 amino acids. Trimming stripped 7 bases from V and 0 bases from J, with 7 bases between. As DNA, the CDR3 is TGTGCCAGCACCCCTTACTCTGGGGCCAACGTCCTGACTTTC. Protein: CASTPYSGANVLTF.

V usage is TRBV7-2 and J usage is TRBJ2-5, with D perhaps matching TRBD2 (5 bases). Between the trimmed V and J ends, which lost 5 bases and 9 bases, there was a span of 19 bases. The germline V gene has CDR1 SGHTA and CDR2 FQGNSA. The CDR3 is made up of 14 amino acids. The CDR3 nucleotides are TGTGCCAGCAGCGACTACCGAGCCTTCTGGGCCCAGTACTTC. Translated, it gives CASSDYRAFWAQYF.

V usage is TRBV7-3 and J usage is TRBJ2-1; 8 nucleotides agree with TRBD2. In germline, CDR1 is SGHTA, CDR2 FQGTGA. The CDR3 totals 17 residues. Trimming took 4 bases from V and 5 from J; bases not matched to a gene: 13. CDR3 in amino acids: CASSSPSGSSNNNEQFF. The CDR3 DNA reads TGTGCCAGCAGCTCTCCCAGCGGGAGTTCAAATAACAATGAGCAGTTCTTC.